Listed below are T cell receptor beta chains from one sample, sequenced in a study of blood T cell repertoires in COVID-19. The repertoire was sequenced with immunoSEQ multiplex PCR; TCRdb's copy has only in-frame clones and lacks some. The sample shows approximately 89,000 clones, 80% of them seen only once. Source material: peripheral blood. These receptors were collected from a human donor in a cohort sampled during active COVID-19. Both conserved end residues are part of each CDR3. Fields, in order: V gene, D gene, clone size, J gene, CDR3 DNA, CDR3 protein. A D gene is named only where the DNA matches it firmly. Clone size is given for some rows only: seen once, a few or many times, or a class if the clone is expanded.

TRBV5-4	TRBD1	NA	TRBJ1-2	TGTGCCAGCAGGACAGGGGGATCGAGCTATGGCTACACCTTC	CASRTGGSSYGYTF
TRBV5-1	TRBD1	few	TRBJ1-4	TGCGCCAGCAGCCTAGGGACAGGGGCTAATGAAAAACTGTTTTTT	CASSLGTGANEKLFF
TRBV7-9	TRBD1	NA	TRBJ1-1	TGTGCCAGCAGCTCCAGGGGGGAGAACACTGAAGCTTTCTTT	CASSSRGENTEAFF
TRBV28	TRBD1	NA	TRBJ2-7	TGTGCCAGCTTAACCGGGACAGGGGGGGGCGAGCAGTACTTC	CASLTGTGGGEQYF
TRBV27	TRBD1	NA	TRBJ1-6	TGTGCCAGCAGTTTAAGAGGGACAGGGGGGTCACCCCTCCACTTT	CASSLRGTGGSPLHF
TRBV18	NA	NA	TRBJ1-6	TGTGCCAGCTCACCAAGAACAGGGAAGTCACCCCTCCACTTT	CASSPRTGKSPLHF
TRBV6-4	NA	NA	TRBJ1-2	TGTGCCAGCAGTGACTCGAAATGGAGATCGGACTATGGCTACACCTTC	CASSDSKWRSDYGYTF
TRBV28	NA	NA	TRBJ1-6	TGTGCCAGCAGTTTAGCAGGGTACGGGAATTCACCCCTCCACTTT	CASSLAGYGNSPLHF
TRBV7-2	NA	NA	TRBJ2-7	TGTGCCAGCAGCTCCTGGGCCGAGCAGTACTTC	CASSSWAEQYF
TRBV5-1	TRBD1	NA	TRBJ1-2	TGCGCCAGCAGCTACAACAGGGGGCAACATGGCTACACCTTC	CASSYNRGQHGYTF
TRBV27	TRBD1	NA	TRBJ2-7	TGTGCCAGCACCAAAACCACAGGGGGCAAGCAGTACTTC	CASTKTTGGKQYF
TRBV2	NA	few	TRBJ1-1	TGTGCCAGCAGTGTTGTTCCAGAAGCTTTCTTT	CASSVVPEAFF
TRBV10-3	NA	few	TRBJ1-1	TGTGCCATCGGAGGACAGCCGAACACTGAAGCTTTCTTT	CAIGGQPNTEAFF
TRBV19	TRBD1	NA	TRBJ1-4	TGTGCCAGTAGTACGACAGGGGTAGCTAATGAAAAACTGTTTTTT	CASSTTGVANEKLFF
TRBV19	NA	NA	TRBJ1-3	TGTGCCAGTACCAAGTGGCAGGCTGGAAACACCATATATTTT	CASTKWQAGNTIYF
TRBV2	TRBD1	NA	TRBJ2-7	TGTGCCAGCCGGACAGGGGGCTACGAGCAGTACTTC	CASRTGGYEQYF
TRBV28	TRBD1	NA	TRBJ1-5	TGTGCCAGCAGTCGGGACAGCAGAAGCAATCAGCCCCAGCATTTT	CASSRDSRSNQPQHF
TRBV27	NA	NA	TRBJ1-1	TGTGCCAGCAGTTTGAGACAGAGAGAGAAAAAAGCTTTCTTT	CASSLRQREKKAFF
TRBV5-1	NA	once	TRBJ2-7	TGCGCCAGCAGCGTACAGGGTAACGAGCAGTACTTC	CASSVQGNEQYF